The subject of this entry is one T cell receptor beta chain. The specificity of this receptor is unknown. It has no much larger one-base neighbor in the sample; base qualities were not kept. RNA was extracted using the RNeasy kit, and about 0.45 to 1 microgram was reverse transcribed with random hexamers. TCR beta CDR3 regions were amplified with the immunoSEQ multiplex PCR assay covering 54 Vbeta and 13 Jbeta segments. Bias from PCR amplification was corrected by using a synthetic template baseline for primer optimization and for computational correction. In the original analysis: Reads were annotated to V, D and J genes per IMGT and analyzed with immunoSEQ Analyzer, keeping only productive sequences. Clonality was calculated as one minus the Shannon entropy normalized by log2 of the number of productive unique sequences. Public and private clones were assessed among the 100 most prevalent clones of each patient and control. Clones were defined as Susac-specific when absent from the healthy and MS cohorts, from 1052 published viral clones and from other ImmuneACCESS disease sequences. TCRdb applied fastp at Q25 and MiXCR to the public reads, then kept only in-frame beta chains. Identical CDR3 protein sequences are pooled into one entry, listed with their most common genes and DNA. These V and J calls are TCRdb output, not the study's own analysis. The sample records approximately 140,000 distinct CDR3 sequences, over 85% of which are singletons. The ten biggest clones cover approximately 0.27% of the sample.

The data are from a study of CD8 T cells in Susac syndrome (dated by TCRdb to 2018 to 2020). In the study overall: The study used repertoire sequencing to test whether antigen drove CD8+ T cell activation and differentiation in Susac syndrome. CD8+ T cell repertoire clonality was compared between some 13 healthy donors, roughly 14 Susac syndrome patients and roughly 15 multiple sclerosis patients. Paper-wide results and their limitations: The TCR sequencing and HLA analysis was acknowledged to have included a relatively small number of individuals.

In the germline V gene (reference sequence), CDR1 corresponds to LNHDA and CDR2 to SQIVND. Deletion took 10 bases off V and 0 bases off J, with a span of 6 bases between the germline ends. Spanning cysteine to phenylalanine, the CDR3 consists of 11 amino acids. Only the CDR3 DNA is retained, 33 bases long and in frame from the first base. High-throughput TCR beta sequencing profiled peripheral blood CD8+ and CD4+ T cells from healthy donors, Susac syndrome patients and multiple sclerosis patients. The healthy donors served as controls matched for age and sex. Bulk CD8+ and CD4+ T cells were purified magnetically by negative isolation, whereas CD8+ TEMRA cells were enriched by FACS. Blood was drawn into EDTA tubes, processed within 24 hours, and PBMCs were isolated by density gradient centrifugation. PBMCs intended for TCR sequencing were frozen in liquid nitrogen and were later thawed in a 37 degrees C water bath. A purity of at least 90% was achieved for sorted or isolated CD4+, CD8+ and CD8+ TEMRA cells.

What was sequenced was CD8+ T cells from PBMCs. The rearranged chain carries TRBV19 and TRBJ1-1, with no confident D gene call. This TCR came from a human donor in good health. The nucleotides are TGTGCCACTGGGGTGAACACTGAAGCTTTCTTT. Translated, this is CATGVNTEAFF. The reference TRBV19 and TRBJ1-1 proteins fill in what lies around the CDR3, so the full variable domain reads DGGITQSPKYLFRKEGQNVTLSCEQNLNHDAMYWYRQDPGQGLRLIYYSQIVNDFQKGDIAEGYSVSREKKESFPLTVTSAQKNPTAFYLCATGVNTEAFFGQGTRLTVV.